The 3 T cell receptor beta chains listed next were all sequenced from one sample in a study of PD-1 blockade in classical Hodgkin lymphoma (dated by TCRdb to the early 2020s). In the paper's terms, the time point label means: cycle 1 day 1 (C1D1), immediately before nivolumab initiation. Every trial patient had relapsed following autologous stem cell transplantation, and prior brentuximab vedotin exposure was what differed among cohorts A, B and C. The library was obtained by the immunoSEQ multiplex PCR assay. Not all clones reach the TCRdb copy of this immuneACCESS table, which keeps in-frame sequences only. Checked studies attribute under half of the gap to unresolved V genes and leave the rest unexplained. This sample is represented by 40,000 to 45,000 clones; about three quarters of them were singletons. The ten largest clones represent about an eighth of the sample. The material sequenced was peripheral blood mononuclear cells (PBMCs), taken at baseline. The receptors here all came from a human donor with classical Hodgkin lymphoma.

The CDR3 DNA sequence: TGTGCCTGGAGTGAAGGGATGGAAGCTTTCTTT. Translating it yields CAWSEGMEAFF. The gene calls are TRBV30 and TRBJ1-1; no clear D. The germline V and J ends were trimmed by 1 base and 8 bases, with 8 bases remaining between them. The germline V gene encodes CDR1 GTSNPN and CDR2 SVGIG (reference sequence). This CDR3 has 11 amino acids.

The chain is built from TRBV5-1 and TRBJ2-1; the D gene is possibly TRBD2 (6 bases). Germline V CDR1 and CDR2: SGHRS, YFSETQ. V lost 0 bases and J lost 1, with 8 bases in between. This CDR3 spans 15 amino acids. The chain's CDR3 is CASSLGAGSYNEQFF. Here the CDR3 DNA reads TGCGCCAGCAGCTTGGGTGCGGGGTCCTACAATGAGCAGTTCTTC. Full variable domain (outside the CDR3, taken from reference TRBV5-1 and TRBJ2-1): KAGVTQTPRYLIKTRGQQVTLSCSPISGHRSVSWYQQTPGQGLQFLFEYFSETQRNKGNFPGRFSGRQFSNSRSEMNVSTLELGDSALYLCASSLGAGSYNEQFFGPGTRLTVL.

The chain has TRBV19 and TRBJ2-3, with TRBD2 matching 10 bases. Per the germline V gene, CDR1 is LNHDA and CDR2 is SQIVND (reference sequence). V dropped 0 bases and J dropped 1; count of bases not matched to a gene: 4. The CDR3 totals 17 residues. CDR3 DNA sequence: TGTGCCAGTAGTATAGATCCGAGCGGGGGGGGCACAGATACGCAGTATTTT. Protein sequence: CASSIDPSGGGTDTQYF.